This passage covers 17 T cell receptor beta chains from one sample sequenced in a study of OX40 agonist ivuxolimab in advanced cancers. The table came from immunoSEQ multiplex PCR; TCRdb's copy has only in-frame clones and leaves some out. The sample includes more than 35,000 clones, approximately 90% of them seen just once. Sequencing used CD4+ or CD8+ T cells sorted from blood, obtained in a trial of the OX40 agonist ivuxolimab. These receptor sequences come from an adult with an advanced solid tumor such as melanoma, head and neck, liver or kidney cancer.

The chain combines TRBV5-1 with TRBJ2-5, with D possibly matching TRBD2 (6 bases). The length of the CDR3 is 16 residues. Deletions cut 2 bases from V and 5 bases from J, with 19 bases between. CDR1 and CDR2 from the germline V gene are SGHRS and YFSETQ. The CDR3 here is CASSLGTYPAQETQYF. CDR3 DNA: TGCGCCAGCAGCTTAGGGACTTACCCCGCACAGGAGACCCAGTACTTC.

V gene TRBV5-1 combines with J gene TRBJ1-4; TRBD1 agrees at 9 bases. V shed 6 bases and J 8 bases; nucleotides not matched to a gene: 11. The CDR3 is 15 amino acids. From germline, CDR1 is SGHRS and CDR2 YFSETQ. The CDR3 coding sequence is TGCGCCAGCAAGTATACAGGGGGCGCATTAGAAAAACTGTTTTTT. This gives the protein CASKYTGGALEKLFF. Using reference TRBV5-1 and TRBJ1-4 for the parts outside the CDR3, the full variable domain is KAGVTQTPRYLIKTRGQQVTLSCSPISGHRSVSWYQQTPGQGLQFLFEYFSETQRNKGNFPGRFSGRQFSNSRSEMNVSTLELGDSALYLCASKYTGGALEKLFFGSGTQLSVL.

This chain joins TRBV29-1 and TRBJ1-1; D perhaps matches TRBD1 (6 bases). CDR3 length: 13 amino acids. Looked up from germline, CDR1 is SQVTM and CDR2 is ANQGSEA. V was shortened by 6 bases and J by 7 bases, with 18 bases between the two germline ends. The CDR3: CSVGGDGGREAFF. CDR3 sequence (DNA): TGCAGCGTGGGGGGGGACGGGGGCCGTGAAGCTTTCTTT.

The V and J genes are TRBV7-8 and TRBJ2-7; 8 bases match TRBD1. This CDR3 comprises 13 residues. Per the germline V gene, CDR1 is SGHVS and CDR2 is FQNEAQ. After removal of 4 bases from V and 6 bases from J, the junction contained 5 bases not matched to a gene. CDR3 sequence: CASSSFDRGEQYF. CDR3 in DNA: TGTGCCAGCAGCTCTTTTGACAGGGGCGAGCAGTACTTC.

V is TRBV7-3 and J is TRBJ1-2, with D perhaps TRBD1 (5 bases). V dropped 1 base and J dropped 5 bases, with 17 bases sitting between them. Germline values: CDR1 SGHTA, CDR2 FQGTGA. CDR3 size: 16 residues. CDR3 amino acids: CASSLRFPGTEYGYTF. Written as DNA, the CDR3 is TGTGCCAGCAGCTTAAGGTTTCCCGGGACGGAGTATGGCTACACCTTC.

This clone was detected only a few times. The CDR3 loop reads CASSYGLATTDTQYF. DNA of the CDR3: TGTGCCAGCAGCTATGGACTAGCGACCACAGATACGCAGTATTTT. This sequence joins TRBV5-4 and TRBJ2-3; 9 bases fit TRBD2. The CDR3 has 15 residues. The V segment lost 3 bases and the J segment 2 bases; nucleotides outside the gene matches: 4. Germline V gene data show CDR1 as SGHNT and CDR2 as YYREEE (reference sequence).

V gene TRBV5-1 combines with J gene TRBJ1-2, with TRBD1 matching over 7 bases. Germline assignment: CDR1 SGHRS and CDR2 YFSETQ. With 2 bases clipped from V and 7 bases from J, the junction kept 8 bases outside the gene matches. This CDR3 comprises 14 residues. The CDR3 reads CASSLDRQGAGYTF. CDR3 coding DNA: TGCGCCAGCAGCTTAGATCGACAGGGCGCTGGCTACACCTTC. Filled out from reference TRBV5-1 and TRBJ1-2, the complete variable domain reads KAGVTQTPRYLIKTRGQQVTLSCSPISGHRSVSWYQQTPGQGLQFLFEYFSETQRNKGNFPGRFSGRQFSNSRSEMNVSTLELGDSALYLCASSLDRQGAGYTFGSGTRLTVV.

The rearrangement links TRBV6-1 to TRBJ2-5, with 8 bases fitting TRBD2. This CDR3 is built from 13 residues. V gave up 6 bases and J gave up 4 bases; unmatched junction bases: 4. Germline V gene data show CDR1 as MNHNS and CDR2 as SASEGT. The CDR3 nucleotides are TGTGCCAGCAGAGCGGGACTAGGAGAGACCCAGTACTTC. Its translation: CASRAGLGETQYF.

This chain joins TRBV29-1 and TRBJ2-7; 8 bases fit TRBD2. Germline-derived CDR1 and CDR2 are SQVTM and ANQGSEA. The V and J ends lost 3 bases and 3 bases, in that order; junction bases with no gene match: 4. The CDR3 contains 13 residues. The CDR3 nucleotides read TGCAGCGTTGAGGCGGGGGGTAACTACGAGCAGTACTTC. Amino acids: CSVEAGGNYEQYF.

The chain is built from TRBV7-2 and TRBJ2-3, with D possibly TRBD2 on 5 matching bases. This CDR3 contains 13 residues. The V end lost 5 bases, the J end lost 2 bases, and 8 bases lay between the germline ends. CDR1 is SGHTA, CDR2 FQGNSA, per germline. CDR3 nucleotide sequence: TGTGCCAGCAGCACCCTAGCCACAGATACGCAGTATTTT. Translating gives CASSTLATDTQYF.

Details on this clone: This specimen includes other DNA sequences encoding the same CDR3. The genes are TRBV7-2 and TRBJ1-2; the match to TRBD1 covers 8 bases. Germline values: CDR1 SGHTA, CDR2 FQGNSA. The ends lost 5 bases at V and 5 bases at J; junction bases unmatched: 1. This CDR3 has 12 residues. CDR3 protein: CASSRTGYGYTF. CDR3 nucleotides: TGTGCCAGCAGCCGGACAGGGTATGGCTACACCTTC.

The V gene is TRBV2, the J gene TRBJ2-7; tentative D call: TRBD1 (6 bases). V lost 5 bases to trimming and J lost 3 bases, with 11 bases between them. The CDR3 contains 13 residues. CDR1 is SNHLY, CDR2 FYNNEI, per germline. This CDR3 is CASSSRGGYEQYF. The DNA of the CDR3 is TGTGCCAGCAGTTCCCGAGGGGGCTACGAGCAGTACTTC. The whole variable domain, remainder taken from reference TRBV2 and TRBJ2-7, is EPEVTQTPSHQVTQMGQEVILRCVPISNHLYFYWYRQILGQKVEFLVSFYNNEISEKSEIFDDQFSVERPDGSNFTLKIRSTKLEDSAMYFCASSSRGGYEQYFGPGTRLTVT.

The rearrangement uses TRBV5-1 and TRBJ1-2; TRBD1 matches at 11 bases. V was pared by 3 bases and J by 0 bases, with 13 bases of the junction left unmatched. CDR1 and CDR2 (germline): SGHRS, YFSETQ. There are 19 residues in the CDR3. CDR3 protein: CASSSLKGQGAGANYGYTF. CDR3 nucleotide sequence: TGCGCCAGCAGCTCCCTTAAAGGACAGGGGGCCGGTGCTAACTATGGCTACACCTTC. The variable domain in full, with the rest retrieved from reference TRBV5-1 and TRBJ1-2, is KAGVTQTPRYLIKTRGQQVTLSCSPISGHRSVSWYQQTPGQGLQFLFEYFSETQRNKGNFPGRFSGRQFSNSRSEMNVSTLELGDSALYLCASSSLKGQGAGANYGYTFGSGTRLTVV.

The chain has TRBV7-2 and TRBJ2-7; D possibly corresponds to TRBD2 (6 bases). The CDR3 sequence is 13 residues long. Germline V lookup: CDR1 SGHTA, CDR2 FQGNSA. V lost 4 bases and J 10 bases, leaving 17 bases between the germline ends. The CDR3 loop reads CASSSDLASSQYF. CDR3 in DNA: TGTGCCAGCAGCTCCGACCTAGCGAGTAGTCAGTACTTC.

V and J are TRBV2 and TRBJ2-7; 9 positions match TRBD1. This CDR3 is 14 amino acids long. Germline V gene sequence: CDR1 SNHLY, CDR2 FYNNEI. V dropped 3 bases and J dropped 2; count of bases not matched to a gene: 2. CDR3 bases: TGTGCCAGCAGTGAGGACAGGGGACCCTACGAGCAGTACTTC. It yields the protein CASSEDRGPYEQYF. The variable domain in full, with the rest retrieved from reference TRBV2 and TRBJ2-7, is EPEVTQTPSHQVTQMGQEVILRCVPISNHLYFYWYRQILGQKVEFLVSFYNNEISEKSEIFDDQFSVERPDGSNFTLKIRSTKLEDSAMYFCASSEDRGPYEQYFGPGTRLTVT.

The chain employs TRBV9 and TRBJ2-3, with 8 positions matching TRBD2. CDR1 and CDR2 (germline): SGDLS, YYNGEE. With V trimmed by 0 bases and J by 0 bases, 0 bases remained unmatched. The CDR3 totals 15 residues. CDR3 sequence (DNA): TGTGCCAGCAGCGTAGGGACTAGCAGCACAGATACGCAGTATTTT. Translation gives CASSVGTSSTDTQYF.

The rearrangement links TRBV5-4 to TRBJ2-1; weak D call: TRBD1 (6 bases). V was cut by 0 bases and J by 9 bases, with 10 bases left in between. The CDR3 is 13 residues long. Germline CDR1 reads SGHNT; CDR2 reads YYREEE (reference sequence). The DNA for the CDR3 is TGTGCCAGCAGCTTGGTACCACAGGGTGAGCAGTTCTTC. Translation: CASSLVPQGEQFF. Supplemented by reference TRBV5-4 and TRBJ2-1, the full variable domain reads ETGVTQSPTHLIKTRGQQVTLRCSSQSGHNTVSWYQQALGQGPQFIFQYYREEENGRGNFPPRFSGLQFPNYSSELNVNALELDDSALYLCASSLVPQGEQFFGPGTRLTVL.